The rows below give T cell receptor beta chains drawn from one sample of a study of T cells after yellow fever vaccination. TCRdb re-analysed the 5' RACE reads in MiXCR, keeping a single row per CDR3 protein. The table has hundreds of thousands of distinct CDR3 sequences, 12% seen once. The input for sequencing was PBMCs, taken on the day of the yellow fever booster vaccination. Receptor source: a man in his thirties or forties who received the YFV17D yellow fever vaccine. Each CDR3 is given with its conserved first and last residue. A D gene is named only where the DNA matches it firmly. The listing skips clone size in some rows; elsewhere it reads once, few, many or a size class.

j_call v_call d_call clone_size cdr3_aa cdr3_nt
TRBJ1-1 TRBV5-1 NA few CASSLRQSNTEAFF TGCGCCAGCAGCTTGCGGCAGTCGAACACTGAAGCTTTCTTT
TRBJ2-1 TRBV9 TRBD2 few CASSVGLAGGLRGDNEQFF TGTGCCAGCAGCGTGGGACTAGCGGGAGGCCTCCGTGGGGACAATGAGCAGTTCTTC
TRBJ2-3 TRBV5-4 TRBD1 NA CASKSGTGTDTQYF TGTGCCAGTAAATCCGGGACAGGCACAGATACGCAGTATTTT
TRBJ2-1 TRBV5-1 TRBD2 few CASSPTGRDYYNEQFF TGCGCCAGCAGCCCTACCGGGAGGGATTATTACAATGAGCAGTTCTTC
TRBJ1-5 TRBV30 NA few CAWSGDTGSNQPQHF TGTGCCTGGAGTGGGGACACGGGATCCAATCAGCCCCAGCATTTT
TRBJ2-1 TRBV19 TRBD2 few CASSIETSGRNEQFF TGTGCCAGTAGTATAGAGACTAGCGGGAGGAATGAGCAGTTCTTC
TRBJ2-3 TRBV30 NA few CAWSHGSYSDTQYF TGTGCCTGGAGTCACGGGAGTTACTCAGATACGCAGTATTTT
TRBJ2-1 TRBV15 NA few CATSRGLGTVQNEQFF TGTGCCACCAGCAGGGGGCTAGGAACGGTACAGAATGAGCAGTTCTTC
TRBJ2-2 TRBV29-1 TRBD2 many CSVSPGRAGELFF TGCAGCGTAAGCCCCGGGAGGGCCGGGGAGCTGTTTTTT
TRBJ2-1 TRBV7-4 NA few CASSPTDRRGRYNEQFF TGTGCCAGCAGCCCCACCGATAGGCGGGGGCGTTACAATGAGCAGTTCTTC
TRBJ2-2 TRBV5-8 NA NA CASSSPGPAGELFF TGTGCCAGCAGCTCGCCAGGGCCCGCCGGGGAGCTGTTTTTT
TRBJ2-7 TRBV10-3 NA NA CAIRDGSSYEQYF TGTGCCATCAGGGACGGTAGCTCCTACGAGCAGTACTTC
TRBJ2-1 TRBV4-3 NA many CASSQDLGGGKQFF TGCGCCAGCAGCCAAGATTTAGGTGGCGGGAAGCAGTTCTTC
TRBJ2-3 TRBV12-3/TRBV12-4 TRBD2 NA CASSARTSGVTDTQYF TGTGCCAGCAGTGCGCGGACTAGCGGGGTCACAGATACGCAGTATTTT
TRBJ2-7 TRBV6-2/TRBV6-3 NA few CASRSRGTEDYEQYF TGTGCCAGCAGATCCCGCGGGACAGAAGATTACGAGCAGTACTTC
TRBJ2-1 TRBV28 TRBD2 few CASSAPRLAGDNEQFF TGTGCCAGCAGTGCCCCCCGGCTAGCGGGAGATAATGAGCAGTTCTTC
TRBJ2-1 TRBV5-4 TRBD2 NA CASEREAGGDEQFF TGTGCCAGTGAGCGGGAGGCGGGGGGGGATGAGCAGTTCTTC
TRBJ2-1 TRBV4-3 TRBD2 many CASSPGLAGAVEQFF TGCGCCAGCAGCCCGGGACTAGCGGGAGCGGTTGAGCAGTTCTTC
TRBJ2-3 TRBV14 NA NA CASSLATGQTYF TGTGCCAGCAGCCTAGCGACAGGTCAAACGTATTTT
TRBJ2-1 TRBV5-1 NA few CASSLAGGTNNEQFF TGCGCCAGCAGCTTGGCCGGAGGGACAAACAATGAGCAGTTCTTC
TRBJ2-6 TRBV11-1 TRBD1 few CASSLDRGLVSGANVLTF TGTGCCAGCAGCTTGGACAGGGGGCTGGTCTCTGGGGCCAACGTCCTGACTTTC
TRBJ2-2 TRBV25-1 NA few CASSESRVGGELFF TGTGCCAGCAGTGAATCAAGGGTGGGCGGGGAGCTGTTTTTT
TRBJ2-7 TRBV20-1 TRBD1 few CSARDGGTGAHEQYF TGCAGTGCTAGAGATGGTGGGACAGGGGCCCACGAGCAGTACTTC
TRBJ2-4 TRBV7-2 NA few CASSFAGRGAKNIQYF TGTGCCAGCAGCTTTGCAGGGAGGGGGGCCAAAAACATTCAGTACTTC
TRBJ2-2 TRBV11-3 NA NA CASSLSPAAEEIGELFF TGTGCCAGCAGCCTCTCCCCTGCCGCAGAAGAGATCGGGGAGCTGTTTTTT
TRBJ1-2 TRBV28 TRBD1 many CASSSGQGIRGYTF TGTGCCAGCAGCTCAGGACAGGGGATTCGTGGCTACACCTTC
TRBJ2-1 TRBV20-1 NA many CSARGIRYNEQFF TGCAGTGCTAGGGGGATTCGCTACAATGAGCAGTTCTTC
TRBJ2-7 TRBV5-1 TRBD2 few CASSSQSGRASQSSYEQYF TGCGCCAGCAGCTCACAGAGCGGGAGGGCCTCCCAGAGCTCCTACGAGCAGTACTTC
TRBJ1-2 TRBV19 NA many CASRVDRISGYTF TGTGCCAGTAGGGTCGACAGGATCAGTGGCTACACCTTC
TRBJ2-1 TRBV30 TRBD2 few CASRLAGLEQFF TGTGCTTCAAGACTAGCGGGACTTGAGCAGTTCTTC
TRBJ2-7 TRBV7-8 TRBD2 NA CASSRSSGSSEQYF TGTGCCAGCAGCCGGTCCAGCGGGAGTTCCGAGCAGTACTTC
TRBJ2-1 TRBV20-1 TRBD1 few CSARRDRDYNEQFF TGCAGTGCTAGAAGGGACAGGGACTACAATGAGCAGTTCTTC
TRBJ1-1 TRBV3-1 NA few CASSQEWGRRPFF TGTGCCAGCAGCCAAGAATGGGGCCGCCGGCCTTTCTTT
TRBJ2-1 TRBV20-1 TRBD2 NA CSAIPGLAGGRSYNEQFF TGCAGTGCTATTCCGGGACTAGCGGGAGGTCGGTCCTACAATGAGCAGTTCTTC
TRBJ2-2 TRBV12-3/TRBV12-4 NA NA CASSRATTNTGELFF TGTGCCAGCAGCAGAGCAACAACGAACACCGGGGAGCTGTTTTTT
TRBJ1-2 TRBV20-1 TRBD1 few CSGRRDRDYGYTF TGCAGTGGTCGCCGGGACAGGGATTATGGCTACACCTTC
TRBJ2-4 TRBV20-1 TRBD1 NA CSARLRGPAKNIQYF TGCAGTGCTAGACTGAGGGGGCCAGCCAAAAACATTCAGTACTTC
TRBJ1-5 TRBV4-3 TRBD1 NA CASSPRTGDQPQHF TGCGCCAGCAGCCCTCGGACAGGGGATCAGCCCCAGCATTTT
TRBJ2-1 TRBV11-1 NA few CASSSQWGGRSSYNEQFF TGTGCCAGCAGCTCGCAGTGGGGGGGGCGAAGCTCCTACAATGAGCAGTTCTTC
TRBJ1-1 TRBV7-6 NA NA CASSLNNLGTEAFF TGTGCCAGCAGCTTAAACAACCTCGGAACTGAAGCTTTCTTT
TRBJ2-1 TRBV20-1 TRBD2 NA CSARRREGHEQFF TGCAGTGCTAGACGGCGGGAGGGCCATGAGCAGTTCTTC
TRBJ2-1 TRBV12-3/TRBV12-4 NA many CASSLENVGRNEQFF TGTGCCAGCAGTTTGGAGAATGTAGGTCGGAATGAGCAGTTCTTC
TRBJ1-2 TRBV12-3/TRBV12-4 NA few CASRETGLTHGYTF TGTGCCAGCAGAGAGACAGGCCTAACCCATGGCTACACCTTC
TRBJ2-7 TRBV18 NA few CASSPAALGEQYF TGTGCCAGCTCACCGGCGGCCCTAGGGGAGCAGTACTTC
TRBJ2-7 TRBV27 TRBD1 many CASSTGTGGYEQYF TGTGCCAGTAGTACCGGGACAGGGGGCTACGAGCAGTACTTC
TRBJ1-6 TRBV10-3 TRBD1 few CAISDGTGGRGSPLHF TGTGCCATCAGTGATGGGACAGGGGGCCGGGGCTCACCCCTCCACTTT
TRBJ2-7 TRBV4-3 TRBD2 few CASSQDEVTSGYEQYF TGCGCCAGCAGCCAAGATGAAGTGACTAGCGGATACGAGCAGTACTTC
TRBJ2-7 TRBV30 NA NA CAWSLTAYEQYF TGTGCCTGGAGTTTGACGGCCTACGAGCAGTACTTC
TRBJ2-1 TRBV28 TRBD2 NA CASSLPSSGRIYNEQFF TGTGCCAGCAGCTTACCCTCTAGCGGGAGGATCTACAATGAGCAGTTCTTC
TRBJ2-1 TRBV2 TRBD2 few CASGMTSVPGNEQFF TGTGCCAGCGGGATGACTAGCGTCCCTGGCAATGAGCAGTTCTTC
TRBJ2-1 TRBV5-1 NA few CASSLGPATSNEQFF TGCGCCAGCAGCTTGGGTCCGGCCACGAGCAATGAGCAGTTCTTC
TRBJ2-1 TRBV7-2 NA NA CASSLRPGAGEQFF TGTGCCAGCAGCTTGCGACCCGGGGCGGGTGAGCAGTTCTTC
TRBJ2-5 TRBV29-1 NA NA CSVDLQLSTQYF TGCAGCGTTGATTTGCAATTGTCGACCCAGTACTTC
TRBJ2-3 TRBV3-1 NA NA CASSHPSDTQYF TGTGCCAGCAGCCACCCCTCAGATACGCAGTATTTT
TRBJ2-2 TRBV7-2 NA few CASSLNGVANTGELFF TGTGCCAGCAGCTTAAATGGAGTGGCGAACACCGGGGAGCTGTTTTTT
TRBJ2-3 TRBV7-9 NA few CASSWRGSSADTQYF TGTGCCAGCAGCTGGAGGGGCAGCTCGGCAGATACGCAGTATTTT
TRBJ1-5 TRBV25-1 TRBD1 NA CASRETGDNQPQHF TGTGCCAGCAGGGAAACAGGGGACAATCAGCCCCAGCATTTT
TRBJ2-5 TRBV7-2 TRBD1 NA CASSLGPDRFETQYF TGTGCCAGCAGCTTAGGCCCGGACAGGTTTGAGACCCAGTACTTC
TRBJ2-7 TRBV13 NA few CASRSGLGPYEQYF TGTGCCAGCAGATCCGGGTTGGGGCCCTACGAGCAGTACTTC